This T cell receptor beta chain appears in the sequencing data of a study of tumor and adjacent non-tumor tissue in lung cancer. Study information: Stage I to III disease affected over nine men and about five women aged roughly 31 to 85. Study-level points and caveats: Tumor repertoires had a smaller top 100 clone share than normal lung.

A word on this clonotype: Its antigen is currently unknown. An end of the junction differs from the germline gene, which may be a read error.

Germline assignment: CDR1 MNHNS and CDR2 SASEGT. The CDR3 is 15 amino acids. The template was RNA from unsorted bulk tissue. TCRbeta libraries were built with three rounds of nested PCR, modified from ARM-PCR. One entry per CDR3 protein results from TCRdb running MiXCR on the multiplex PCR reads. The sample carries tens of thousands of distinct CDR3 sequences, around 85% recorded once. The sequenced sample was lung tumor tissue. The chain couples TRBV6-1 to TRBJ1-2; D gene unclear. This sequence was found in a woman between 50 and 59 years old with non-small cell lung cancer. CDR3 amino acids: CDSSEGLAGFYGYIF. The DNA for the CDR3 is TGTGACAGCAGTGAAGGATTGGCGGGGTTTTATGGCTACATCTTC.